The source of this T cell receptor (beta chain) is a study of spatial heterogeneity in lung cancer. Across the study: The study observed each unique TCR and UMI combination more than ten times on average in raw reads. General study findings and limits: Alpha chain coverage of tumor T cells was estimated at about 7%, and beta chain coverage at 13% to 15%. Intratumoral expanded alpha and beta TCR counts were found to track tumor mutation counts.

Time point indicated: sample taken at primary tumor resection. Donation came from around 77 patients with untreated early-stage non-small cell lung cancer. The study sequenced unsorted whole RNA from tumor, nontumor lung or frozen PBMC. MiXCR, applied by TCRdb to the 5' RACE reads, yields one record per CDR3 protein. The data hold about 100,000 distinct CDR3 sequences, with approximately 4.7% observed a single time. This clonotype was counted at least ten times. Its antigen is not known. Germline values: CDR1 DFQATT, CDR2 SNEGSKA (reference sequence). Trimming cost V 6 bases and J 3 bases; bases outside gene matches: 16. CDR3 length: 18 residues.

The sequence came from a male donor with early-stage non-small cell lung cancer. J is TRBJ2-3 and V is TRBV20-1; 12 bases are a match to TRBD2. Sequences were derived from lung tumor tissue, sampled at surgery. CDR3 sequence (DNA): TGCAGTGCCGATCCAGGACTAGCGGGGATAAGCGGGACAGATACGCAGTATTTT. Protein: CSADPGLAGISGTDTQYF.